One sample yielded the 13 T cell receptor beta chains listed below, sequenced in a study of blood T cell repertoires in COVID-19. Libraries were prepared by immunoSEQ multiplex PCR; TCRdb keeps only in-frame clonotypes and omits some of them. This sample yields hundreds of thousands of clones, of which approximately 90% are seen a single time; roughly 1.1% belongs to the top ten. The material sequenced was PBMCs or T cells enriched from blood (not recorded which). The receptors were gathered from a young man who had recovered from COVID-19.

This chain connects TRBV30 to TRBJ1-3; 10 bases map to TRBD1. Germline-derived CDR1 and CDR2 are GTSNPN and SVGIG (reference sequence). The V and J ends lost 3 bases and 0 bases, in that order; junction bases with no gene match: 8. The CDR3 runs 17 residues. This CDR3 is CAWSSGTGVRSGNTIYF. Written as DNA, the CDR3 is TGTGCCTGGAGCTCCGGGACAGGGGTTCGCTCTGGAAACACCATATATTTT.

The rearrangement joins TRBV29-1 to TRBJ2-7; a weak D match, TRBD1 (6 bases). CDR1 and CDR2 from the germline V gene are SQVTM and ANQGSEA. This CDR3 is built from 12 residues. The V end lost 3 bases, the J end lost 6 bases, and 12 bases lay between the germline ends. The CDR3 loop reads CSVDVGAGEQYF. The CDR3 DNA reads TGCAGCGTTGATGTGGGGGCCGGCGAGCAGTACTTC.

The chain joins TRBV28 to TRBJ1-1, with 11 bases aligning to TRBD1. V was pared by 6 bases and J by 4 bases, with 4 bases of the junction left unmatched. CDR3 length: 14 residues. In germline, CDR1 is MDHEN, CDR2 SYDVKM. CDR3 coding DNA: TGTGCCAGCAGAAGGGGGACAGGGGGCACTGAAGCTTTCTTT. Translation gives CASRRGTGGTEAFF.

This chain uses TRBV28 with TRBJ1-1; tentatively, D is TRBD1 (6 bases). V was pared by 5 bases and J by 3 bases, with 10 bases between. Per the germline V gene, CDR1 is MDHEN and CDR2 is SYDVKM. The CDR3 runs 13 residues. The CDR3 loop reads CASSPTGHTEAFF. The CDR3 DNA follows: TGTGCCAGCAGTCCAACAGGGCACACTGAAGCTTTCTTT.

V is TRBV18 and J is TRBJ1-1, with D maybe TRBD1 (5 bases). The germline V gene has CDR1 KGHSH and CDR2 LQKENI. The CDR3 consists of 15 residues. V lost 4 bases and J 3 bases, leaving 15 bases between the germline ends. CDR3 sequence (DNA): TGTGCCAGCTCACTCAGTAGGGGAGGGTACACTGAAGCTTTCTTT. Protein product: CASSLSRGGYTEAFF.

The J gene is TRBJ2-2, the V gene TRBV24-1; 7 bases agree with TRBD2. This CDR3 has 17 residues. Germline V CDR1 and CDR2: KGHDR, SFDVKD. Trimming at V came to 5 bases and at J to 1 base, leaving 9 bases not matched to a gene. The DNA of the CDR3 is TGTGCCACCAGTGGGGGCCCCCGGGAGGTGAACACCGGGGAGCTGTTTTTT. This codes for CATSGGPREVNTGELFF.

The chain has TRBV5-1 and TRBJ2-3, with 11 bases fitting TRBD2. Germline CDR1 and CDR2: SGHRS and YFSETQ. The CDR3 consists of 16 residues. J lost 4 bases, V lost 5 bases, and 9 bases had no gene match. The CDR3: CASRYTGTSGADTQYF. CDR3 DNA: TGCGCCAGCAGGTACACCGGGACTAGCGGAGCAGATACGCAGTATTTT.

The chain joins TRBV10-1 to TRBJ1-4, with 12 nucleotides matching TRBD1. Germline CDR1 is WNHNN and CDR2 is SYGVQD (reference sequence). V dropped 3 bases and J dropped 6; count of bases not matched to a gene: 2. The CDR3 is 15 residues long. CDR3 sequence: CASSDGTGGDEKLFF. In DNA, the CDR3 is TGCGCCAGCAGTGATGGGACAGGGGGCGATGAAAAACTGTTTTTT.

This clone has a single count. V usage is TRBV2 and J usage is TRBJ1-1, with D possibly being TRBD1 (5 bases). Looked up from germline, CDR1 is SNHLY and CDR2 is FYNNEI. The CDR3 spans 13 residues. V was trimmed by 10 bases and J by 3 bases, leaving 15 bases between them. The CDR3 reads CATRGALDTEAFF. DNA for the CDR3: TGTGCCACCCGTGGGGCTTTGGACACTGAAGCTTTCTTT.

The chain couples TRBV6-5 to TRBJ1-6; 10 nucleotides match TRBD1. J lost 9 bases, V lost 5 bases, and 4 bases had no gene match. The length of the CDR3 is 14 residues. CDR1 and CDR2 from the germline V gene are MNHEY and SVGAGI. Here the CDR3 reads CASSIRDRGSPLHF. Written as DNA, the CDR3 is TGTGCCAGCAGTATCCGGGACAGGGGTTCACCCCTCCACTTT.

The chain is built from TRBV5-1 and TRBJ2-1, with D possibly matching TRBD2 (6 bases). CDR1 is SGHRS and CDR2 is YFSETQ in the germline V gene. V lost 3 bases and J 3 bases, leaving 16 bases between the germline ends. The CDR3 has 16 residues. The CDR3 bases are TGCGCCAGCAGCTCCCGTCCGGGACTGTACTACAATGAGCAGTTCTTC. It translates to CASSSRPGLYYNEQFF.

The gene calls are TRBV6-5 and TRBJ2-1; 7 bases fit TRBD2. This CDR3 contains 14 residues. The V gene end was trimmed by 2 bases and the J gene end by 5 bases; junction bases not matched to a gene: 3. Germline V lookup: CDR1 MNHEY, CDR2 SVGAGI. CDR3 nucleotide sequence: TGTGCCAGCAGTTACCAGGCGGGAGACAATGAGCAGTTCTTC. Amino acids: CASSYQAGDNEQFF.

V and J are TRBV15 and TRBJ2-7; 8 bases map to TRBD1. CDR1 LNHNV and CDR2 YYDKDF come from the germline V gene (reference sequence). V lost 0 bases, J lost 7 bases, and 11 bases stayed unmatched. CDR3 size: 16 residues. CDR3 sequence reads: CATSRDRTGLLREQYF. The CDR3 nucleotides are TGTGCCACCAGCAGAGACAGGACAGGGCTCCTCCGAGAGCAGTACTTC.